This entry lists 9 T cell receptor beta chains sequenced from one sample in a study of blood T cells in healthy people across ages. Combining a sample-barcoded 5' primer with a J-beta primer mix, a second PCR ran for roughly 6 to 11 cycles. TCRdb fed the 5' RACE reads into MiXCR, producing one record per CDR3 protein. The repertoire consists of some 1.7 million distinct CDR3 sequences, with about 30% occurring once and the leading ten covering less than 9.5%. Sequencing input: blood. These receptors were obtained from a woman in her twenties or thirties in good health.

The sample holds a few counts of this clonotype. The V call is TRBV29-1, the J call TRBJ1-2; 10 bases are shared with TRBD1. The germline V gene has CDR1 SQVTM and CDR2 ANQGSEA. After removal of 7 bases from V and 8 bases from J, the junction contained 7 bases not matched to a gene. This CDR3 comprises 12 residues. In nucleotides, the CDR3 is TGCAGCGGGGGGGGACAGGGGTACGGCTACACCTTC. Translation gives CSGGGQGYGYTF.

The chain has TRBV18 and TRBJ2-3; no clear D. Trimming removed 6 bases at V and 4 bases at J, with 11 bases between. The CDR3 sequence is 13 residues long. Germline V gene lookup returns CDR1 KGHSH and CDR2 LQKENI. DNA of the CDR3: TGTGCCAGCTCCGTAGACCAGGCAGATACGCAGTATTTT. As protein: CASSVDQADTQYF.

This chain uses TRBV25-1 with TRBJ2-1, with 10 bases aligning to TRBD1. J gave up 9 bases and V 10 bases, and 18 bases lay outside the gene matches. CDR1 is MGHDK and CDR2 is SYGVNS in the germline V gene. This CDR3 region has 16 residues. The CDR3 region has the DNA TGTGCCATCGGGGAGAGGGACAGGGGTATCTATGCTGAGCAGTTCTTC. It codes for CAIGERDRGIYAEQFF.

The chain combines TRBV5-4 with TRBJ2-7, with TRBD1 matching over 7 bases. This CDR3 is built from 15 residues. Germline V CDR1 and CDR2: SGHNT, YYREEE (reference sequence). V lost 5 bases to trimming and J lost 2 bases; unmatched junction nucleotides: 10. As DNA, the CDR3 is TGTGCCAGCAGTCCTCAAATCAGGGGGACCTACGAGCAGTACTTC. Translated, it gives CASSPQIRGTYEQYF. The full variable domain, its missing parts supplied by reference TRBV5-4 and TRBJ2-7, is ETGVTQSPTHLIKTRGQQVTLRCSSQSGHNTVSWYQQALGQGPQFIFQYYREEENGRGNFPPRFSGLQFPNYSSELNVNALELDDSALYLCASSPQIRGTYEQYFGPGTRLTVT.

This clonotype was found a few times. V is TRBV12-3 or TRBV12-4 and J is TRBJ2-1, with D uncertain. Trimming left V 8 bases short and J 5 bases short, with 10 bases between. CDR3 size: 12 residues. CDR3 bases: TGTGCCAGCGGGCCAGAGAACAATGAGCAGTTCTTC. Translating it yields CASGPENNEQFF.

The chain employs TRBV10-3 and TRBJ2-5; D remains ambiguous. The J call is doubtful: the DNA matches TRBJ2-7 better. CDR1 is ENHRY, CDR2 SYGVKD, per germline. The CDR3 consists of 11 residues. CDR3 region: CAAADRFEQYF. The CDR3 bases are TGTGCCGCAGCAGACCGTTTCGAGCAGTACTTC.

There are a few counts of this clonotype. J is TRBJ2-7 and V is TRBV12-3 or TRBV12-4; a weak D match, TRBD1 (5 bases). V was trimmed by 3 bases and J by 3 bases, leaving 12 bases between them. There are 14 residues in the CDR3. Written as DNA, the CDR3 is TGTGCCAGCAGTTTTTTCCCAGGGAACTACGAGCAGTACTTC. Translated: CASSFFPGNYEQYF.

The V and J genes are TRBV7-8 and TRBJ2-1; the match to TRBD2 covers 10 bases. There are 16 residues in the CDR3. Per germline, CDR1 SGHVS and CDR2 FQNEAQ. The J segment lost 4 bases and the V segment lost 5 bases, leaving 8 bases of the junction unmatched. CDR3 nucleotides: TGTGCCAGCAGCACCTTCCTAGCGGGAGCTTACAATGAGCAGTTCTTC. Translating gives CASSTFLAGAYNEQFF.

The sample holds a few counts of this clonotype. This chain joins TRBV11-3 and TRBJ2-5, with 13 nucleotides matching TRBD2. This CDR3 spans 15 amino acids. The V gene end was trimmed by 3 bases and the J gene end by 5 bases; junction bases not matched to a gene: 3. Germline CDR1 is SGHNT and CDR2 is YENEEA. The CDR3 nucleotides are TGTGCCAGCAGCTTTGGGACTAGCGGGACTGAGACCCAGTACTTC. This sequence encodes CASSFGTSGTETQYF.